This T cell receptor (beta chain) was found in a study of shared clonotypes between healthy human individuals. Assay used: immunoSEQ multiplex PCR; TCRdb lists only in-frame clones, some missing. The sample has a few million clones, just over 90% seen once; the top ten hold about 0.13%. Trimming took off 4 bases at V and 2 bases at J, with 6 bases between the two ends. The germline V gene encodes CDR1 GTSNPN and CDR2 SVGIG (reference sequence). The CDR3 has 11 amino acids. CD45RA+ naive and CD45RA-negative memory subsets were separated from CD4+ cells. Study-wide points: Shared clonotypes across all four donors exceeded non-shared ones in generation probability. Estimated clonotype richness was generally higher in naive than memory subsets.

This clone has just a few counts. The antigen remains unidentified. The receptor was isolated from a man between 18 and 35 years old in good health. The V call is TRBV30, the J call TRBJ2-7; TRBD1 is a possible D gene (5 bases). The material sequenced was naive CD4+ T cells sorted from blood. Subset defined: CD45RA+ positively selected. The CDR3 region has the DNA TGTGCCTGGAAGGGGACCTACGAGCAGTACTTC. Amino acid sequence: CAWKGTYEQYF. The full variable domain, completed using reference TRBV30 and TRBJ2-7, is SQTIHQWPATLVQPVGSPLSLECTVEGTSNPNLYWYRQAAGRGLQLLFYSVGIGQISSEVPQNLSASRPQDRQFILSSKKLLLSDSGFYLCAWKGTYEQYFGPGTRLTVT.